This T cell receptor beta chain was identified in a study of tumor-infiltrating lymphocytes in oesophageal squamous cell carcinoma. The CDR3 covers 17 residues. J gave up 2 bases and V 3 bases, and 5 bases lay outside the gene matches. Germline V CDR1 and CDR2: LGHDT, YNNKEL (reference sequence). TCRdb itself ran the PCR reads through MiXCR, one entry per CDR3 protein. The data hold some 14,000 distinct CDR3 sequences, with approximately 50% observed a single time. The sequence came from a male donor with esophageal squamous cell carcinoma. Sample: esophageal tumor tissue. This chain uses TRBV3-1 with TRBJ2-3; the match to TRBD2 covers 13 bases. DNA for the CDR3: TGTGCCAGCAGCCAGGCGGGGACTAGCGGGGCCACAGATACGCAGTATTTT. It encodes CASSQAGTSGATDTQYF.